Reported below is one T cell receptor (beta chain). The target antigen is unknown. The record originates from a study of graft-versus-host responses after intestinal transplantation. Overall study: Grafts that recipients had were multivisceral, liver-intestinal, or isolated intestinal transplants. Study-wide findings and caveats: Subjects displaying graft-donor T cell macrochimerism possessed elevated graft-versus-host to host-versus-graft clonal ratios inside allografts.

The repertoire was sequenced with immunoSEQ multiplex PCR; TCRdb's copy has only in-frame clones and lacks some. The top ten clones hold 6% of a sample with approximately 90,000 clones, around 90% of them seen once. The receptor comes from a human donor who received an intestinal transplant. The sample in question was unstimulated CD8+ T cells sorted from spleen or lymph node cells, obtained before intestinal transplant.

In DNA, the CDR3 is TGCGCCAGCAGTGATCCAGGGGGAGAAACAGATACGCAGTATTTT. Translated: CASSDPGGETDTQYF. The chain combines TRBV10-1 with TRBJ2-3; 7 bases fit TRBD1. Germline V gene sequence: CDR1 WNHNN, CDR2 SYGVQD (reference sequence). Germline trimming cut 3 bases from V and 3 bases from J; bases unmatched to any gene: 6. The CDR3 length is 15 residues.